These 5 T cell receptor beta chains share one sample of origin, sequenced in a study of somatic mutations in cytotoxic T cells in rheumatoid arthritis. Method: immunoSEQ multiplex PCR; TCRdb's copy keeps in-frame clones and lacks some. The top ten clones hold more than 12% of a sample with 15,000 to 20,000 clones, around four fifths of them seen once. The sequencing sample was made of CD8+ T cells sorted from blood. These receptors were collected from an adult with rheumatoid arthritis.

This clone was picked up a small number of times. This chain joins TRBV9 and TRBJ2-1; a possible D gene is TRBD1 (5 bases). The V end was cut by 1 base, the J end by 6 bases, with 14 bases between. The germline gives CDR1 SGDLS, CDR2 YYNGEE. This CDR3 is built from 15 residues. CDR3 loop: CASSVPRAVRNEQFF. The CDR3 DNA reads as TGTGCCAGCAGCGTACCCAGGGCAGTGCGCAATGAGCAGTTCTTC.

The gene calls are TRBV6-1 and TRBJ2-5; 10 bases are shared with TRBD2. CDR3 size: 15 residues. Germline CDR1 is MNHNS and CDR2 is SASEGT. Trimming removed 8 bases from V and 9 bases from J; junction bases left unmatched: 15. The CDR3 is CASPPGAGGPSAQYF. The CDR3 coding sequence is TGTGCCAGCCCCCCGGGAGCGGGAGGGCCCTCCGCCCAGTACTTC.

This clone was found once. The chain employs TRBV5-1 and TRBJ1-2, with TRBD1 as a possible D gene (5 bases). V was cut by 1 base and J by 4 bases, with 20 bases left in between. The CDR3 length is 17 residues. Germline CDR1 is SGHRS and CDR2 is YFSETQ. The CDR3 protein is CASSLQGRVVASYGYTF. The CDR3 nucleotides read TGCGCCAGCAGCTTGCAGGGCAGGGTAGTAGCGAGCTATGGCTACACCTTC.

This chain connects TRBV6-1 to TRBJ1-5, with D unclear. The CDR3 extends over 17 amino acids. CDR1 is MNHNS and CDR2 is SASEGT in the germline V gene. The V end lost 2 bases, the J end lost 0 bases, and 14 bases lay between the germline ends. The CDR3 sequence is CASSEIDTSYSNQPQHF. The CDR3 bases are TGTGCCAGCAGTGAAATAGACACGTCTTATAGCAATCAGCCCCAGCATTTT.

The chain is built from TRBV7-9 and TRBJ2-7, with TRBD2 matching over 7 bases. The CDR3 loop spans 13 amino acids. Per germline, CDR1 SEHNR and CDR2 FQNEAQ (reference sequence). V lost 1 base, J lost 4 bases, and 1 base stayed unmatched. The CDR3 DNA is TGTGCCAGCAGCTTAGGGGGGGGATACGAGCAGTACTTC. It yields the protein CASSLGGGYEQYF.